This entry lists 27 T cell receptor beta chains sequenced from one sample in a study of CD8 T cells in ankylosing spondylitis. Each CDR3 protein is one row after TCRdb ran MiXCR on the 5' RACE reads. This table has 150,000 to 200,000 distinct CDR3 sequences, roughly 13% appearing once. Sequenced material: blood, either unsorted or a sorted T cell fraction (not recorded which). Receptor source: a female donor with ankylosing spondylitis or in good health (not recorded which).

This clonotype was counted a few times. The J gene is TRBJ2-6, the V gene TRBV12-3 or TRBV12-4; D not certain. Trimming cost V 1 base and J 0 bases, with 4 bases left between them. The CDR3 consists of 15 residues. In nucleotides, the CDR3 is TGTGCCAGCAGTTTAGAGCTCTCTGGGGCCAACGTCCTGACTTTC. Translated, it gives CASSLELSGANVLTF.

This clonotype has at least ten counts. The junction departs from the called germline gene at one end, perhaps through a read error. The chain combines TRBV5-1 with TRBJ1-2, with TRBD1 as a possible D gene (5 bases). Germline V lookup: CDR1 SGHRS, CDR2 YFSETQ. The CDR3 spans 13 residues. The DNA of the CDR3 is TGCGCCAGCACCTTGGGGGGTCCGGATGGCTACACCTTC. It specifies CASTLGGPDGYTF.

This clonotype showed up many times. The CDR3 DNA is TGCAGCGCCAAGAGGGGTCCCCGGGGCGAGCAGTACTTC. Protein product: CSAKRGPRGEQYF. This chain joins TRBV29-1 and TRBJ2-7; D might be TRBD1 or TRBD2, each matching 5 bases. This CDR3 is 13 amino acids long. Germline V gives CDR1 SQVTM, CDR2 ANQGSEA. The V gene lost 7 bases and the J gene lost 6 bases, with 19 bases spanning the gap.

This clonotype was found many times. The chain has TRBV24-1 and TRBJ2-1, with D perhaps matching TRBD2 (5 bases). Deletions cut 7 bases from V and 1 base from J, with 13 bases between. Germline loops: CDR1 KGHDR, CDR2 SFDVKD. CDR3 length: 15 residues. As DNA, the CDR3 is TGTGCCACCAGCGGGGTGGGCCTTTCCTACAATGAGCAGTTCTTC. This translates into CATSGVGLSYNEQFF.

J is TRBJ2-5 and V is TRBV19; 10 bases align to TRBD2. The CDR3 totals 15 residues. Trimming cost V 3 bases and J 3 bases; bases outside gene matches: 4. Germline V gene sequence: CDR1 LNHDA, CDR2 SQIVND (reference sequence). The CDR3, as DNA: TGTGCCAGTAGTATGGTCGGACTAGCGGAAGAGACCCAGTACTTC. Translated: CASSMVGLAEETQYF. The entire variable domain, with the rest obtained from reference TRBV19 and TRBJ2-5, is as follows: DGGITQSPKYLFRKEGQNVTLSCEQNLNHDAMYWYRQDPGQGLRLIYYSQIVNDFQKGDIAEGYSVSREKKESFPLTVTSAQKNPTAFYLCASSMVGLAEETQYFGPGTRLLVL.

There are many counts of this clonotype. The CDR3 DNA sequence: TGTGCCAGCAGTCCCAGCGGGAGGGCCGCAGATACGCAGTATTTT. The encoded protein is CASSPSGRAADTQYF. The chain employs TRBV6-1 and TRBJ2-3; 10 bases line up with TRBD2. From germline, CDR1 is MNHNS and CDR2 SASEGT. V dropped 5 bases and J dropped 4; count of bases not matched to a gene: 6. The length of the CDR3 is 15 residues.

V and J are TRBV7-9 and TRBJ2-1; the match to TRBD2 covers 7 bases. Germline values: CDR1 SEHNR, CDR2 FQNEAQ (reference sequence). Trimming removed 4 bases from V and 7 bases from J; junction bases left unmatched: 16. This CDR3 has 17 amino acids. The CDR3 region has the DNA TGTGCCAGCAGCTCCCCTACTAGCGCCCCCCCGAAAAATGAGCAGTTCTTC. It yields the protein CASSSPTSAPPKNEQFF.

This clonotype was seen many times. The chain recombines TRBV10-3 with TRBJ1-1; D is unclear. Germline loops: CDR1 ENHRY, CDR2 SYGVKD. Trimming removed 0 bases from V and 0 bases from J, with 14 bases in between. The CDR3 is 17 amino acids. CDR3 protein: CAISESRQALMNTEAFF. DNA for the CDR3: TGTGCCATCAGTGAGTCTAGGCAGGCTCTTATGAACACTGAAGCTTTCTTT.

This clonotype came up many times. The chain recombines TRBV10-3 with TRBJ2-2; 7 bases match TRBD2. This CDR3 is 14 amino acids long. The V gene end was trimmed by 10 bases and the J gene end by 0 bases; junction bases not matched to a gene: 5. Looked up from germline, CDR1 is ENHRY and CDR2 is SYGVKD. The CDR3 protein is CATQRGANTGELFF. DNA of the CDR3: TGTGCCACGCAGCGGGGCGCGAACACCGGGGAGCTGTTTTTT.

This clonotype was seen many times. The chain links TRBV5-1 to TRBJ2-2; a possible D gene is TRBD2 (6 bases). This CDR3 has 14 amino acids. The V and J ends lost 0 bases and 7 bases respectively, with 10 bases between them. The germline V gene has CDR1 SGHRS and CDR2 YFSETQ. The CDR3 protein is CASSLAGVDGELFF. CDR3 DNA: TGCGCCAGCAGCTTGGCGGGAGTCGACGGGGAGCTGTTTTTT.

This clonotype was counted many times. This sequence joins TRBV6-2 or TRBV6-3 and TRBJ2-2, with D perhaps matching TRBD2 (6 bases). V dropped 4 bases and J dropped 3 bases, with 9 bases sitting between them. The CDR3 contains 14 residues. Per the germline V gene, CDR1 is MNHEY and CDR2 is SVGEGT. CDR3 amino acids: CASSSSSDTGELFF. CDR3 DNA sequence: TGTGCCAGCAGTTCTTCTAGCGACACCGGGGAGCTGTTTTTT.

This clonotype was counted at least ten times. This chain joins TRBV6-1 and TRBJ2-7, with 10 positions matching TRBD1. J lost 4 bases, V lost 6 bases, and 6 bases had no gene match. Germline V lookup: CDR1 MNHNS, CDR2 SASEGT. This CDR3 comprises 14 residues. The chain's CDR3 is CASSAGQGGYEQYF. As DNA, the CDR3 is TGTGCCAGCAGCGCCGGACAGGGGGGGTACGAGCAGTACTTC.

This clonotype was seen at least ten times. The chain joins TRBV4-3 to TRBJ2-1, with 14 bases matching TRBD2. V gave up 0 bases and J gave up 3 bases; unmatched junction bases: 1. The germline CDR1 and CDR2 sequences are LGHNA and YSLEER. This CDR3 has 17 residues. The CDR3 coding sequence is TGCGCCAGCAGCCAAGAGGGGACTAGCGGGGGCTACAATGAGCAGTTCTTC. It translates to CASSQEGTSGGYNEQFF.

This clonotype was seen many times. The CDR3 here is CASSYSRVQPQHF. The CDR3 DNA is TGTGCCAGCAGTTACTCGAGAGTTCAGCCCCAGCATTTT. J is TRBJ1-5 and V is TRBV6-5; no clear D. V dropped 0 bases and J dropped 6 bases, with 6 bases sitting between them. The CDR3 runs to 13 residues. Per the germline V gene, CDR1 is MNHEY and CDR2 is SVGAGI.

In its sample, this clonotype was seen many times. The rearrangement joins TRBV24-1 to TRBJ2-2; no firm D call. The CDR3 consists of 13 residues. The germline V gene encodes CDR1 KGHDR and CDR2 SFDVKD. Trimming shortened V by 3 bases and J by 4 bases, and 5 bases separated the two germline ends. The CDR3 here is CATSDLITGELFF. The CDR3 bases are TGTGCCACCAGTGATCTCATCACCGGGGAGCTGTTTTTT.

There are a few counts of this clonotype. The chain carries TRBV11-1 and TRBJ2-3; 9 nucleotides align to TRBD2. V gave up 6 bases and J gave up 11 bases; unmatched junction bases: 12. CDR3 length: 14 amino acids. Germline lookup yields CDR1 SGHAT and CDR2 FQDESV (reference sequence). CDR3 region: CASSTDGGRGMQYF. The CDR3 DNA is TGTGCCAGCAGTACCGATGGCGGGAGGGGGATGCAGTATTTT.

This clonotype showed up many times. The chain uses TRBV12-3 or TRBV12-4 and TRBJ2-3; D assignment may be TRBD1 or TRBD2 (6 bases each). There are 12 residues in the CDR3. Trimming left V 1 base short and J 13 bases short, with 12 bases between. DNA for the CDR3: TGTGCCAGCAGTTTAGGAGGGGGGTTGGAGTATTTT. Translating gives CASSLGGGLEYF.

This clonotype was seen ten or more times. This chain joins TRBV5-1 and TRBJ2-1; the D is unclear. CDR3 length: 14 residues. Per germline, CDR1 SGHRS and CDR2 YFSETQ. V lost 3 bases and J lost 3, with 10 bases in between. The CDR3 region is CASSSVRNYNEQFF. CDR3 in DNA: TGCGCCAGCAGCTCGGTTAGGAACTACAATGAGCAGTTCTTC. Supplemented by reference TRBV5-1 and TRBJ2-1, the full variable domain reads KAGVTQTPRYLIKTRGQQVTLSCSPISGHRSVSWYQQTPGQGLQFLFEYFSETQRNKGNFPGRFSGRQFSNSRSEMNVSTLELGDSALYLCASSSVRNYNEQFFGPGTRLTVL.

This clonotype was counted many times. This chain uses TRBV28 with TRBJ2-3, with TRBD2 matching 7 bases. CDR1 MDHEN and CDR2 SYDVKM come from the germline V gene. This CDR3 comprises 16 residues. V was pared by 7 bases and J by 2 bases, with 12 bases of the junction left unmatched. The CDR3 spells CASILADQEPTDTQYF. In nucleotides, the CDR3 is TGTGCCAGCATCCTAGCGGACCAGGAACCCACAGATACGCAGTATTTT.

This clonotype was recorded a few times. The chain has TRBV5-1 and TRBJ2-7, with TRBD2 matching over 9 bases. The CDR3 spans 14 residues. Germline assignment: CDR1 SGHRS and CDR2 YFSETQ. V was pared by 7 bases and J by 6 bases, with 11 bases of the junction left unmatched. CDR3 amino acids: CASGLAGVPSEQYF. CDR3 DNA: TGCGCCAGCGGATTAGCGGGAGTGCCCTCCGAGCAGTACTTC.

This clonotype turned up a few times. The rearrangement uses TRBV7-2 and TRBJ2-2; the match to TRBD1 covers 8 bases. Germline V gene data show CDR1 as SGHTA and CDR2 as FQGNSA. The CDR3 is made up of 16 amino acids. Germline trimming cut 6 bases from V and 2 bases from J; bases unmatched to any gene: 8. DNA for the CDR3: TGTGCCAGCAGAATTGACAGGGGAGGAAACACCGGGGAGCTGTTTTTT. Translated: CASRIDRGGNTGELFF.

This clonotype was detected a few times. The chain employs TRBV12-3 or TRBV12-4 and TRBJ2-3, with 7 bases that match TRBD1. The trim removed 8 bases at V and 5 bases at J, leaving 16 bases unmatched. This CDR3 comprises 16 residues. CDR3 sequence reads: CASDALFKGAGDTQYF. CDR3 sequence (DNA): TGTGCCAGCGACGCCTTATTTAAGGGGGCGGGAGATACGCAGTATTTT.

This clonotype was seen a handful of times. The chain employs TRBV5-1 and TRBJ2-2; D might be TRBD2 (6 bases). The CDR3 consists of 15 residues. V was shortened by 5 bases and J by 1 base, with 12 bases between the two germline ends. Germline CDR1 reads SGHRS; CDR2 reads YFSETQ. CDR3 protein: CASRNSGLNTGELFF. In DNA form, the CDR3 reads TGCGCCAGCAGAAATAGCGGACTGAACACCGGGGAGCTGTTTTTT.

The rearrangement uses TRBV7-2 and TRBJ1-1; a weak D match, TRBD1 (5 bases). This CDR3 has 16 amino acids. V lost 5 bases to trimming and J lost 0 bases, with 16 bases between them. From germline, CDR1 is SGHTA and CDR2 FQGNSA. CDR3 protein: CASSQHPGPLNTEAFF. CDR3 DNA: TGTGCCAGCAGCCAACATCCGGGACCATTGAACACTGAAGCTTTCTTT.

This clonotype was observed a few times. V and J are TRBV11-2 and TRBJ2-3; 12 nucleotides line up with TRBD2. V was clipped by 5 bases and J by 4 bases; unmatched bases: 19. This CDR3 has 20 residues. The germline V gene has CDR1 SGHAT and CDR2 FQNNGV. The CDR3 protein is CASSQGQTSGRVWLADTQYF. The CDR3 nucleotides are TGTGCCAGCAGCCAAGGGCAGACTAGCGGGAGAGTCTGGCTTGCAGATACGCAGTATTTT.

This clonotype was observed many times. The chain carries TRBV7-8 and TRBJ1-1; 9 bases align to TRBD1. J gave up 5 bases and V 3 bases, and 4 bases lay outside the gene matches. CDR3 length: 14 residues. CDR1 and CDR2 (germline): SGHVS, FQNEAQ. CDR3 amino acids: CASSFTGGRTEAFF. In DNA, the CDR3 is TGTGCCAGCAGCTTTACAGGGGGCCGTACTGAAGCTTTCTTT.

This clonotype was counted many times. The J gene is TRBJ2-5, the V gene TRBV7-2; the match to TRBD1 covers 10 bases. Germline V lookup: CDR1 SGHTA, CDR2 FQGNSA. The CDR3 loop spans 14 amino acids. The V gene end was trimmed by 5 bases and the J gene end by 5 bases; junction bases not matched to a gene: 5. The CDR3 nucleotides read TGTGCCAGCAGCCGACAGGGGGCAGACGAGACCCAGTACTTC. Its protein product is CASSRQGADETQYF.